Following are 19 T cell receptor beta chains from one sample sequenced in a study of identical twins (dated by TCRdb to 2016 to 2017). Libraries were made using 5' RACE. Sequencing instrument: Illumina HiSeq 2000. Using fastp trimming at Q25 and MiXCR clonotype assembly, TCRdb reanalyzed the public sequencing data and kept in-frame beta chains. Rows matching on CDR3 protein sequence are summarized as one entry with the most common DNA and genes. The sample table holds some 900,000 distinct CDR3 sequences, of which around an eighth were seen once. The ten largest clones capture around 1.5% of the sample. These data were also filed under a second study, of yellow fever vaccine responses in identical twins.

Sequenced: PBMCs. These receptor sequences come from a woman aged 18-29 years in good health.

This clonotype was detected many times. The chain has TRBV7-9 and TRBJ2-7, with no clear D. Trimming left V 4 bases short and J 6 bases short, with 10 bases between. Germline V CDR1 and CDR2: SEHNR, FQNEAQ (reference sequence). This CDR3 comprises 12 residues. CDR3 DNA sequence: TGTGCCAGCAGCTCCCGAATCGGCGAGCAGTACTTC. Protein sequence: CASSSRIGEQYF.

The sample holds a few counts of this clonotype. V usage is TRBV2 and J usage is TRBJ2-1; D is perhaps TRBD1 (6 bases). The CDR3 runs 14 residues. Per germline, CDR1 SNHLY and CDR2 FYNNEI. The V gene lost 4 bases and the J gene lost 3 bases, with 10 bases spanning the gap. CDR3 in DNA: TGTGCCAGCAGTGTCTGGGACAACTACAATGAGCAGTTCTTC. This encodes CASSVWDNYNEQFF.

V gene TRBV6-5 combines with J gene TRBJ2-2; D call uncertain. The CDR3 covers 13 residues. The germline V and J ends were trimmed by 6 bases and 2 bases, with 7 bases remaining between them. Germline CDR1 reads MNHEY; CDR2 reads SVGAGI. The chain's CDR3 is CASRFSNTGELFF. The CDR3 region has the DNA TGTGCCAGCAGATTCTCAAACACCGGGGAGCTGTTTTTT.

The V call is TRBV7-6, the J call TRBJ2-5; 12 bases fit TRBD1. This CDR3 is 18 amino acids long. Trimming took 1 base from V and 5 from J; bases not matched to a gene: 11. The germline gives CDR1 SGHVS, CDR2 FNYEAQ. The CDR3 loop is CASSLEPPGQGARETQYF. CDR3 sequence (DNA): TGTGCCAGCAGCTTAGAACCTCCGGGACAGGGGGCGCGGGAGACCCAGTACTTC.

This clonotype has only a few counts. V is TRBV5-5 and J is TRBJ2-3; TRBD1 or TRBD2 may be the D gene (6 bases each). Germline CDR1 SGHKS, CDR2 YYEKEE (reference sequence). The V end was cut by 3 bases, the J end by 0 bases, with 14 bases between. The CDR3 length is 16 residues. This CDR3 is CASSSGAPHSTDTQYF. The CDR3 DNA reads as TGTGCCAGCAGCTCGGGGGCACCTCATAGCACAGATACGCAGTATTTT.

This clonotype was counted ten times or more. The CDR3 sequence: CASSLWTGFNLNTGELFF. The CDR3 DNA is TGTGCCAGCAGCCTCTGGACAGGGTTTAATTTGAACACCGGGGAGCTGTTTTTT. This rearrangement joins TRBV28 to TRBJ2-2, with 8 positions matching TRBD1. Germline CDR1 is MDHEN and CDR2 is SYDVKM. This CDR3 comprises 18 residues. Losses at the gene ends were 6 bases for V and 1 base for J; bases not matched to a gene: 13.

V usage is TRBV29-1 and J usage is TRBJ2-2; no firm D call. The ends were cut back, 2 bases at V and 5 bases at J, with 21 bases in the middle. The CDR3 covers 17 residues. Germline CDR1 and CDR2: SQVTM and ANQGSEA. The CDR3 loop reads CSVENPGPAHGTGELFF. The CDR3 DNA sequence: TGCAGCGTTGAAAACCCCGGGCCAGCCCATGGGACCGGGGAGCTGTTTTTT.

The chain uses TRBV15 and TRBJ2-3, with 15 bases that match TRBD2. This CDR3 spans 21 amino acids. After removal of 3 bases from V and 0 bases from J, the junction contained 13 bases not matched to a gene. The V gene's germline CDR1 is LNHNV and CDR2 YYDKDF (reference sequence). The CDR3 nucleotides read TGTGCCACCAGCAGTTCCATCCCCGGGACTAGCGGGGGGCTGAGCACAGATACGCAGTATTTT. Protein: CATSSSIPGTSGGLSTDTQYF.

This clonotype showed up just a few times. CDR3 amino acids: CASSPWVNEQFF. As DNA, the CDR3 is TGTGCCAGCAGCCCATGGGTCAATGAGCAGTTCTTC. This chain uses TRBV7-9 with TRBJ2-1; unclear D gene. Germline CDR1 and CDR2: SEHNR and FQNEAQ (reference sequence). The CDR3 spans 12 residues. V gave up 5 bases and J gave up 6 bases, with 8 bases separating them.

V usage is TRBV11-2 and J usage is TRBJ2-3; D may be TRBD2 (6 bases). The germline V gene has CDR1 SGHAT and CDR2 FQNNGV. Trimming took 10 bases from V and 2 from J, leaving 13 bases between them. The CDR3 spans 13 residues. This chain's CDR3 is CATPGLPTDTQYF. CDR3 DNA: TGTGCCACCCCGGGACTTCCCACAGATACGCAGTATTTT.

This clonotype was recorded at least ten times. V and J are TRBV3-1 and TRBJ2-7, with D hard to call. The CDR3 is 12 residues long. The V gene lost 5 bases and the J gene lost 4 bases, with 9 bases spanning the gap. Germline V CDR1 and CDR2: LGHDT, YNNKEL (reference sequence). CDR3 DNA: TGTGCCAGCAGCTTTATAGGTTACGAGCAGTACTTC. It translates to CASSFIGYEQYF.

V gene TRBV7-8 combines with J gene TRBJ2-1; 8 nucleotides agree with TRBD2. V lost 5 bases to trimming and J lost 3 bases; unmatched junction nucleotides: 12. Germline V lookup: CDR1 SGHVS, CDR2 FQNEAQ. The CDR3 has 17 amino acids. CDR3 amino acids: CASSPPSGTRVYNEQFF. DNA for the CDR3: TGTGCCAGCAGCCCTCCCTCCGGGACTAGAGTCTACAATGAGCAGTTCTTC.

The chain couples TRBV25-1 to TRBJ2-5, with D uncertain. Germline V gene sequence: CDR1 MGHDK, CDR2 SYGVNS. V was pared by 1 base and J by 2 bases, with 11 bases between. This CDR3 comprises 15 residues. The CDR3 loop reads CASSELGRVQETQYF. CDR3 nucleotide sequence: TGTGCCAGCAGTGAATTAGGAAGAGTTCAAGAGACCCAGTACTTC.

This clonotype has just a few counts. This chain connects TRBV15 to TRBJ2-2; TRBD1 is a possible D gene (5 bases). This CDR3 has 15 residues. V was pared by 5 bases and J by 4 bases, with 14 bases between. The germline CDR1 and CDR2 sequences are LNHNV and YYDKDF (reference sequence). The CDR3 DNA is TGTGCCACCAGCGGGTGGGGCCGAGGCACCGGGGAGCTGTTTTTT. Translation gives CATSGWGRGTGELFF.

V and J are TRBV3-1 and TRBJ2-3, with D perhaps matching TRBD2 (5 bases). CDR3 size: 17 residues. Germline V gene sequence: CDR1 LGHDT, CDR2 YNNKEL (reference sequence). V was pared by 2 bases and J by 1 base, with 16 bases between. CDR3 residues: CASSQPQSGWGTDTQYF. The CDR3 region has the DNA TGTGCCAGCAGCCAACCCCAGAGCGGCTGGGGCACAGATACGCAGTATTTT.

The CDR3 nucleotides are TGTGCCAGCACCCCCACAGCCGAACCGCTGGTTCGCTCTGGGGCCAACGTCCTGACTTTC. Amino acids: CASTPTAEPLVRSGANVLTF. This chain connects TRBV6-2 or TRBV6-3 to TRBJ2-6; D is uncertain. The CDR3 contains 20 residues. Germline CDR1 is MNHEY and CDR2 is SVGEGT. Trimming pared 7 bases from V and 0 bases from J, leaving 25 bases between.

The sample holds a few counts of this clonotype. The genes are TRBV24-1 and TRBJ2-1; 10 bases are a match to TRBD2. Germline V gene data show CDR1 as KGHDR and CDR2 as SFDVKD. The CDR3 length is 19 residues. The V gene end was trimmed by 3 bases and the J gene end by 2 bases; junction bases not matched to a gene: 12. The DNA of the CDR3 is TGTGCCACCAGTGATCCACGTCCAGCGGGAGGGCCGGCCTACAATGAGCAGTTCTTC. Translated: CATSDPRPAGGPAYNEQFF.

The chain combines TRBV20-1 with TRBJ1-2; weak D call: TRBD1 (5 bases). CDR3 length: 14 amino acids. Deletions cut 0 bases from V and 4 bases from J, with 12 bases between. Germline CDR1 is DFQATT and CDR2 is SNEGSKA (reference sequence). The CDR3 loop is CSARERGRVYGYTF. As DNA, the CDR3 is TGCAGTGCTAGAGAAAGGGGCCGGGTCTATGGCTACACCTTC.

This clonotype was counted ten times or more. J is TRBJ1-4 and V is TRBV15; unclear D gene. CDR3 length: 12 residues. V lost 5 bases and J 6 bases, leaving 7 bases between the germline ends. The germline V gene has CDR1 LNHNV and CDR2 YYDKDF (reference sequence). CDR3 sequence: CATSPLDEKLFF. DNA of the CDR3: TGTGCCACCAGCCCCCTAGATGAAAAACTGTTTTTT.